The entry below gives a single T cell receptor beta chain sequence along with its context. Assay: immunoSEQ multiplex PCR; the TCRdb copy retains only in-frame clones and omits some. The table records roughly 81,000 clones, around 87% of them present only once. This sample was taken from a study of blood T cell repertoires in COVID-19. Looked up from germline, CDR1 is LGHDT and CDR2 is YNNKEL (reference sequence). Trimming took off 1 base at V and 0 bases at J, with 7 bases between the two ends. This CDR3 is built from 15 residues. The receptor was isolated from a middle-aged man with acute or convalescent COVID-19. The specimen sequenced was peripheral blood. The V and J genes are TRBV3-1 (or the pseudogene TRBV3-2) and TRBJ1-5; D is ambiguous. The CDR3 is CASSQGLVSNQPQHF. The CDR3 DNA reads TGTGCCAGCAGCCAAGGATTAGTTAGCAATCAGCCCCAGCATTTT.